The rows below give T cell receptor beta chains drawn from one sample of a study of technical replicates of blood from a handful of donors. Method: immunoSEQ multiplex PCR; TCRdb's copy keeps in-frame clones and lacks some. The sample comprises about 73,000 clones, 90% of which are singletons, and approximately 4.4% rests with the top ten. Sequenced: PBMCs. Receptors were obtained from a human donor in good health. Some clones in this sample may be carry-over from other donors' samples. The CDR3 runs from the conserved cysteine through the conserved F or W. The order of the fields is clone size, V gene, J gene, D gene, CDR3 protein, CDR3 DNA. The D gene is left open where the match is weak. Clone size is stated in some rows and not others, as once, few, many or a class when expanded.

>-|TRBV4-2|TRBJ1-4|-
CASSQWTENEKLFF
TGTGCCAGCAGCCAGTGGACAGAGAATGAAAAACTGTTTTTT
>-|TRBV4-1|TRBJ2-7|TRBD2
CASSQSGTSVDEQYF
TGCGCCAGCAGCCAATCCGGGACTAGCGTCGACGAGCAGTACTTC
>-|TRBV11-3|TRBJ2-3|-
CASSLGAGTDTQYF
TGTGCCAGCAGCTTAGGAGCCGGCACAGATACGCAGTATTTT
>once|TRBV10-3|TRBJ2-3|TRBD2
CAISASGTRIDTQYF
TGTGCCATCAGTGCGTCCGGGACTAGAATAGATACGCAGTATTTT
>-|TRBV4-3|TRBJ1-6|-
CASSPSPIVTPLHF
TGCGCCAGCAGCCCGAGCCCGATCGTTACACCCCTCCACTTT
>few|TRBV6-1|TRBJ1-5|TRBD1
CASSVSRTGRLQPQHF
TGTGCCAGCAGTGTATCCCGGACAGGGAGGCTTCAGCCCCAGCATTTT
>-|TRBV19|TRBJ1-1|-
CATQDRNTEAFF
TGTGCCACCCAGGACAGGAACACTGAAGCTTTCTTT
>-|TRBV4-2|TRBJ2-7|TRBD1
CASSQDAGGQGTYEQYF
TGTGCCAGCAGCCAAGATGCTGGAGGACAGGGGACCTACGAGCAGTACTTC
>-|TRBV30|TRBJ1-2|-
CASGWGGYTF
TGTGCCTCCGGGTGGGGCGGCTACACCTTC
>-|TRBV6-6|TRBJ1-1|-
CASSWGREAFF
TGTGCCAGCAGTTGGGGGCGTGAAGCTTTCTTT
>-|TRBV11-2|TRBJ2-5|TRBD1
CASSPGTGPETQYF
TGTGCCAGCAGCCCCGGGACAGGGCCAGAGACCCAGTACTTC
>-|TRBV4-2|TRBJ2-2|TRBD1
CASRLGQGNTGELFF
TGTGCCAGCAGGCTCGGACAGGGGAACACCGGGGAGCTGTTTTTT
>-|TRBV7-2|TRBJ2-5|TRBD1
CASSLVGRTGLETQYF
TGTGCCAGCAGCTTAGTGGGGCGGACAGGGCTAGAGACCCAGTACTTC
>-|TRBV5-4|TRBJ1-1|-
CASSQEDEAFF
TGTGCCAGCAGCCAGGAGGACGAAGCTTTCTTT
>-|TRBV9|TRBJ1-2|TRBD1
CASSEEAGGGYGYTF
TGTGCCAGCAGCGAGGAAGCGGGAGGGGGCTACGGCTACACCTTC
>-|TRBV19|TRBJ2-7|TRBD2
CASSIDLAGELSYEQYF
TGTGCCAGTAGTATAGATCTAGCGGGAGAACTATCTTACGAGCAGTACTTC
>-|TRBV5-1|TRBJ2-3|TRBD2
CASSLVLAGASTDTQYF
TGCGCCAGCAGCTTGGTGCTAGCGGGGGCTAGCACAGATACGCAGTATTTT
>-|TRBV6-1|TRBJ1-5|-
CASSGFSGNQPQHF
TGTGCCAGCAGTGGTTTCAGCGGCAATCAGCCCCAGCATTTT
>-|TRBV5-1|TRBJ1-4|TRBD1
CASSPYGQGNEKLFF
TGCGCCAGCAGCCCCTACGGACAGGGGAATGAAAAACTGTTTTTT
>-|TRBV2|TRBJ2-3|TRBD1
CASSADRGPDTQYF
TGTGCCAGCAGTGCTGACAGGGGCCCGGATACGCAGTATTTT
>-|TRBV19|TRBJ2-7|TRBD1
CASSIVQGTGEQYF
TGTGCCAGTAGTATAGTACAGGGGACAGGCGAGCAGTACTTC
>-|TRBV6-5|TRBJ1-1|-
CASSQAGRTEAFF
TGTGCCAGCAGTCAGGCAGGGCGGACTGAAGCTTTCTTT
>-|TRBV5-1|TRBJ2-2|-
CASSLGGGKRITGELFF
TGCGCCAGCAGCTTGGGAGGAGGCAAGCGGATCACCGGGGAGCTGTTTTTT
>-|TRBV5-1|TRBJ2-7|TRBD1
CASSFRDSNYEQYF
TGCGCCAGCAGCTTCCGGGACAGCAACTACGAGCAGTACTTC
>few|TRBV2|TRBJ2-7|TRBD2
CASSVGRGEYEQYF
TGTGCCAGCAGTGTGGGGAGGGGAGAGTACGAGCAGTACTTC
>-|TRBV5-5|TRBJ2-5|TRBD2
CASSLGSGIGETQYF
TGTGCCAGCAGCTTGGGTAGCGGGATTGGAGAGACCCAGTACTTC
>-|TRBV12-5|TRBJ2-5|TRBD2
CASGLVPPSGGHYF
TGTGCTAGTGGTTTGGTACCGCCTAGCGGGGGGCACTACTTC
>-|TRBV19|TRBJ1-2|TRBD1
CASSIPGTGYGYTF
TGTGCCAGTAGTATACCCGGGACAGGGTATGGCTACACCTTC
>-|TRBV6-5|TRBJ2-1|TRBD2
CASSYTTSGSYNEQFF
TGTGCCAGCAGTTACACCACTAGCGGGAGTTACAATGAGCAGTTCTTC
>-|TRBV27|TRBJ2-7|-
CASSPTGYSYEQYF
TGTGCCAGCAGTCCAACAGGCTATTCCTACGAGCAGTACTTC
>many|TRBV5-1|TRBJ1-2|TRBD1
CASSSRGTGNNYGYTF
TGCGCCAGCAGCTCCCGAGGGACAGGGAACAACTATGGCTACACCTTC
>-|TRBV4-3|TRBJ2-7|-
CASSQSRSYEQYF
TGCGCCAGCAGCCAGAGTCGTTCCTACGAGCAGTACTTC
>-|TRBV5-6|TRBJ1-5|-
CASSELRDTNQPQHF
TGTGCCAGCAGCGAACTCCGGGACACCAATCAGCCCCAGCATTTT
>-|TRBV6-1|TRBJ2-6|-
CASSYSGANVLTF
TGTGCCAGCAGTTATTCTGGGGCCAACGTCCTGACTTTC